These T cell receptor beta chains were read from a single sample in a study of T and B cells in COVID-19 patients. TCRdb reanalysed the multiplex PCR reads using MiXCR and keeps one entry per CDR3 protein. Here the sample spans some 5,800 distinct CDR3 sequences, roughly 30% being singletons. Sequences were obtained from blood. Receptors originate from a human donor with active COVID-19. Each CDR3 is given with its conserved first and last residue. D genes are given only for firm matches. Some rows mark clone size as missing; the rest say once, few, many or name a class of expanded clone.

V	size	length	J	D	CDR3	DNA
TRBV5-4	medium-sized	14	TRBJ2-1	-	CASSLWGAYNEQFF	TGTGCCAGCAGCTTGTGGGGGGCCTACAATGAGCAGTTCTTC
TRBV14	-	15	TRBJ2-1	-	CASRDGGSSYNEQFF	TGTGCCAGCCGCGACGGGGGAAGCTCCTACAATGAGCAGTTCTTC
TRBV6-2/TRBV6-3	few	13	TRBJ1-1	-	CASSYAGRTEAFF	TGTGCCAGCAGTTACGCAGGGCGGACTGAAGCTTTCTTT
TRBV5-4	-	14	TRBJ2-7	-	CASSLRAGSNEQYF	TGCGCCAGCAGCCTGAGGGCAGGATCCAACGAGCAGTACTTC
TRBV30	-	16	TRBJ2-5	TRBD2	CAWSAGLAGGEETQYF	TGTGCCTGGAGTGCGGGACTAGCGGGGGGGGAAGAGACCCAGTACTTC
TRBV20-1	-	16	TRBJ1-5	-	CSVLPGSARSNQPQHF	TGCAGTGTCCTACCCGGGTCTGCCCGTTCCAATCAGCCCCAGCATTTT
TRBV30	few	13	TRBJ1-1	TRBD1	CAWSGGSNTEAFF	TGTGCCTGGTCAGGGGGCTCGAACACTGAAGCTTTCTTT
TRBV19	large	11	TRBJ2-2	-	CASSRSGELFF	TGTGCCAGTAGTAGGAGCGGGGAGCTGTTTTTT
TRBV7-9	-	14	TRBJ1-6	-	CASSLVGAGSPLHF	TGTGCCAGCAGCTTAGTGGGCGCCGGTTCACCCCTCCACTTT
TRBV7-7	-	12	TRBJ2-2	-	CASSSNTGELFF	TGTGCTAGCAGCTCTAACACCGGGGAGCTGTTTTTT
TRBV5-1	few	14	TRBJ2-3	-	CASSLGGGQDTQYF	TGCGCCAGCAGCTTGGGTGGGGGCCAAGATACGCAGTATTTT
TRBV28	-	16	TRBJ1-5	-	CASSLDWRGRYQPQHF	TGTGCCAGCAGTTTAGATTGGAGGGGTCGATATCAGCCCCAGCATTTT
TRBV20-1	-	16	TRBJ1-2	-	CSARDQRVQGFDGYTF	TGCAGTGCTAGAGATCAGCGAGTCCAAGGGTTCGATGGCTACACCTTC
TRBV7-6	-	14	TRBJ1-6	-	CASSLMLGESPLHF	TGTGCCAGCAGCTTAATGTTAGGGGAATCACCCCTCCACTTT
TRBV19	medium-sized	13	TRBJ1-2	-	CASSATGLSGYTF	TGTGCCAGTAGCGCTACAGGGTTGAGTGGCTACACCTTC
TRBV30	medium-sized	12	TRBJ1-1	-	CAWNRPNTEAFF	TGTGCCTGGAACAGGCCGAACACTGAAGCTTTCTTT
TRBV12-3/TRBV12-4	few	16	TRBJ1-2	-	CASRYNPAGTSVGYTF	TGTGCCAGCAGATATAACCCCGCTGGGACCTCAGTTGGCTACACCTTC
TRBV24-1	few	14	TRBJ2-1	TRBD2	CATSPAGVDNEQFF	TGTGCCACCAGCCCAGCGGGGGTGGACAATGAGCAGTTCTTC
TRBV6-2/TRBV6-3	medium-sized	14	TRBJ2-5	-	CASTPWAVQETQYF	TGTGCCAGCACCCCCTGGGCAGTCCAAGAGACCCAGTACTTC
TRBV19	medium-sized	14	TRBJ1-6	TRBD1	CASSDRGGGSPLHF	TGTGCCAGTAGTGACAGGGGAGGCGGTTCACCCCTCCACTTT
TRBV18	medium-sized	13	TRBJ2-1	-	CASSPDSRNEQFF	TGTGCCAGCTCACCCGATTCGAGGAATGAGCAGTTCTTC
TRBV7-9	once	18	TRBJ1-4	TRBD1	CARSPGGGRGGAGEKLFF	TGTGCCAGAAGCCCAGGGGGGGGACGAGGGGGGGCCGGTGAAAAACTGTTTTTT
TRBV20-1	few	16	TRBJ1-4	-	CSARGGEASEYEKLFF	TGCAGTGCTAGAGGGGGTGAGGCGTCGGAGTATGAAAAACTGTTTTTT
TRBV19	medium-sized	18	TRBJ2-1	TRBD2	CASSIRGWRGASYNEQFF	TGTGCCAGTAGTATAAGGGGGTGGCGGGGGGCCTCCTACAATGAGCAGTTCTTC
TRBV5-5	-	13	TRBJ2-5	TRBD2	CASSPGGRETQYF	TGTGCCAGCAGCCCGGGGGGGAGAGAGACCCAGTACTTC
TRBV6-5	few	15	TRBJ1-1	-	CASSSHTGSNTEAFF	TGTGCCAGCAGTTCCCACACAGGGTCTAACACTGAAGCTTTCTTT
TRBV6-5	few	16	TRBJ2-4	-	CASSYSVGLAKNIQYF	TGTGCCAGCAGTTACTCTGTCGGTCTAGCCAAAAACATTCAGTACTTC
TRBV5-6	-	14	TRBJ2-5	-	CASRLGWSTETQYF	TGTGCCAGCAGGTTAGGATGGTCGACGGAGACCCAGTACTTC
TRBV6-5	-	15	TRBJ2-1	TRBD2	CASSYERGAYNEQFF	TGTGCCAGCAGTTACGAGCGGGGGGCCTACAATGAGCAGTTCTTC
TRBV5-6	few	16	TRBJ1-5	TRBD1	CASSFWRGGGGQPQHF	TGTGCCAGCAGCTTCTGGAGAGGGGGCGGAGGTCAGCCCCAGCATTTT
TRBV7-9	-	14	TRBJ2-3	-	CASSFIRPTDTQYF	TGTGCCAGCAGCTTCATCAGGCCCACAGATACGCAGTATTTT
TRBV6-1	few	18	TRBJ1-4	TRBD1	CASRGSGGASGVDEKLFF	TGTGCCAGCAGGGGGTCAGGGGGCGCGTCTGGGGTGGATGAAAAACTGTTTTTT
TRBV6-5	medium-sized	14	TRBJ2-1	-	CASSTWGLHNEQFF	TGTGCCAGCAGTACATGGGGGCTACACAATGAGCAGTTCTTC
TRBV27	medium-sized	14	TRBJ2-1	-	CASSTRLVYNEQFF	TGTGCCAGCAGTACCCGCTTGGTATACAATGAGCAGTTCTTC
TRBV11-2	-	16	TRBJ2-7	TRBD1	CASSLGHRGSSYEQYF	TGTGCCAGCAGCTTAGGTCACAGGGGGAGCTCCTACGAGCAGTACTTC
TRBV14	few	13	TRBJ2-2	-	CASSGHNTGELFF	TGTGCCAGCTCGGGACACAACACCGGGGAGCTGTTTTTT
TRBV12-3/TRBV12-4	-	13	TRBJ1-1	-	CASSPNLGDPAFF	TGTGCCAGCAGCCCCAATCTCGGGGATCCGGCTTTCTTT
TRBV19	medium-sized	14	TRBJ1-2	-	CASSIGGLTNGYTF	TGTGCCAGTAGTATAGGGGGCCTCACGAATGGCTACACCTTC
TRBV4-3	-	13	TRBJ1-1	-	CASSQDDGTEAFF	TGCGCCAGCAGCCAAGATGATGGTACTGAAGCTTTCTTT